Listed here are 22 T cell receptor beta chains from one sample, sequenced in a study of T cells after yellow fever vaccination. TCRdb analysed the 5' RACE reads with MiXCR anew, one entry per CDR3 protein. The sample contains 500,000 to 650,000 distinct CDR3 sequences, over 9% of which appear only once. The sequencing here drew on PBMCs, taken on the day of the yellow fever booster vaccination. These receptors originate from a man younger than 40 who received the YFV17D yellow fever vaccine.

Only a few counts were recorded for this clonotype. The V gene is TRBV12-3 or TRBV12-4, the J gene TRBJ1-2; TRBD1 agrees at 7 bases. V was clipped by 1 base and J by 7 bases; unmatched bases: 3. The CDR3 is made up of 13 amino acids. The CDR3 reads CASSLVGGGGYTF. The CDR3 nucleotides are TGTGCCAGCAGTTTAGTAGGGGGCGGTGGCTACACCTTC.

The genes are TRBV12-3 or TRBV12-4 and TRBJ1-5, with D possibly matching TRBD1 (6 bases). V lost 1 base and J lost 7, with 14 bases in between. This CDR3 is 15 amino acids long. Here the CDR3 reads CASSLGSTGLQPQHF. The CDR3 DNA reads as TGTGCCAGCAGTTTAGGTTCCACAGGGTTGCAGCCCCAGCATTTT.

This sequence joins TRBV12-3 or TRBV12-4 and TRBJ2-2, with TRBD2 identical over 12 bases. The CDR3 is 17 residues long. V shed 1 base, J shed 1 base, and the junction held 1 base outside the gene matches. The CDR3 region is CASSLGGLAGNTGELFF. The CDR3 DNA reads TGTGCCAGCAGTTTAGGGGGACTAGCGGGGAACACCGGGGAGCTGTTTTTT.

This clonotype was counted between two and nine times. The genes are TRBV28 and TRBJ2-7, with D tentatively TRBD2 (5 bases). Germline CDR1 MDHEN, CDR2 SYDVKM. The V gene lost 3 bases and the J gene lost 0 bases, with 9 bases spanning the gap. CDR3 size: 14 residues. The CDR3 DNA follows: TGTGCCAGCAGTTTCCCTGGGAGCTCCTACGAGCAGTACTTC. Its translation is CASSFPGSSYEQYF.

At least ten counts were recorded for this clonotype. The chain combines TRBV24-1 with TRBJ2-3; 10 bases map to TRBD2. J was trimmed by 2 bases and V by 3 bases; bases with no gene match: 4. This CDR3 is 16 amino acids long. Looked up from germline, CDR1 is KGHDR and CDR2 is SFDVKD. CDR3 loop: CATSDGAGGYTDTQYF. DNA for the CDR3: TGTGCCACCAGTGATGGAGCGGGAGGGTACACAGATACGCAGTATTTT.

This clonotype was seen a few times. This sequence joins TRBV12-3 or TRBV12-4 and TRBJ2-2, with a tentative D call TRBD2 (6 bases). V dropped 7 bases and J dropped 3 bases, with 15 bases sitting between them. This CDR3 is built from 15 residues. DNA of the CDR3: TGTGCCAGCACCTCGGAGGGACGTTACACCGGGGAGCTGTTTTTT. Protein sequence: CASTSEGRYTGELFF.

The chain is built from TRBV4-3 and TRBJ2-7; D is perhaps TRBD1 (5 bases). This CDR3 spans 11 amino acids. In germline, CDR1 is LGHNA, CDR2 YSLEER. Between the trimmed V and J ends, which lost 6 bases and 6 bases, there was a span of 9 bases. Here the CDR3 reads CASSEGAEQYF. CDR3 in DNA: TGCGCCAGCAGTGAAGGGGCCGAGCAGTACTTC.

V gene TRBV7-6 combines with J gene TRBJ2-7, with D possibly matching TRBD2 (6 bases). Trimming removed 2 bases from V and 2 bases from J, with 10 bases in between. Per germline, CDR1 SGHVS and CDR2 FNYEAQ. This CDR3 comprises 14 residues. In DNA form, the CDR3 reads TGTGCCAGCAGCTTACAAGGGACTCCCTACGAGCAGTACTTC. Translation: CASSLQGTPYEQYF.

There are a few counts of this clonotype. The genes are TRBV5-8 and TRBJ2-2; 8 nucleotides align to TRBD2. The V gene end was trimmed by 3 bases and the J gene end by 5 bases; junction bases not matched to a gene: 12. Germline loops: CDR1 SGHTS, CDR2 YDEGEE. The CDR3 sequence is 17 residues long. In DNA, the CDR3 is TGTGCCAGCAGCTCGACTAGCGACAACCAAGGGACCGGGGAGCTGTTTTTT. The encoded protein is CASSSTSDNQGTGELFF.

This clonotype has just a few counts. This chain connects TRBV28 to TRBJ1-6, with 9 positions matching TRBD1. CDR1 and CDR2 from the germline V gene are MDHEN and SYDVKM. Losses at the gene ends were 6 bases for V and 9 bases for J; bases not matched to a gene: 9. CDR3 length: 15 amino acids. The CDR3 here is CASRGQGRFSSPLHF. For the CDR3, the DNA is TGTGCCAGCAGGGGACAGGGCAGGTTTAGTTCACCCCTCCACTTT.

This clonotype was recorded once. The chain couples TRBV10-2 to TRBJ2-6, with D possibly matching TRBD1 (5 bases). The CDR3 extends over 14 amino acids. The V end was cut by 6 bases, the J end by 4 bases, with 10 bases between. Germline CDR1 and CDR2: WSHSY and SAAADI. CDR3 nucleotides: TGCGCCAGCAGAGGGGTCGCCGGGGCCAACGTCCTGACTTTC. The encoded protein is CASRGVAGANVLTF.

A word on this clonotype: The junction shows a germline mismatch at one end, possibly a read error. This chain connects TRBV7-9 to TRBJ1-5; 7 bases match TRBD1. Germline CDR1 SEHNR, CDR2 FQNEAQ (reference sequence). This CDR3 is built from 13 residues. This CDR3 is CASSLGDSQPLHF. DNA of the CDR3: TGTGCCAGCAGCTTAGGGGACAGTCAGCCCCTGCATTTT. The full variable domain, in which reference TRBV7-9 and TRBJ1-5 provide the parts outside the CDR3, is DTGVSQNPRHKITKRGQNVTFRCDPISEHNRLYWYRQTLGQGPEFLTYFQNEAQLEKSRLLSDRFSAERPKGSFSTLEIQRTEQGDSAMYLCASSLGDSQPLHFGDGTRLSIL.

Ten or more counts support this clonotype. V and J are TRBV10-2 and TRBJ2-2; 8 bases line up with TRBD2. Germline V gives CDR1 WSHSY, CDR2 SAAADI. The CDR3 extends over 14 amino acids. The V gene end was trimmed by 7 bases and the J gene end by 3 bases; junction bases not matched to a gene: 4. The CDR3 DNA is TGCGCCAGCACCGGGAGGGGTCACACCGGGGAGCTGTTTTTT. Amino acid sequence: CASTGRGHTGELFF.

There are a few counts of this clonotype. This sequence joins TRBV4-3 and TRBJ1-2; possible D gene TRBD1, 5 bases. The V gene lost 1 base and the J gene lost 2 bases, with 11 bases spanning the gap. CDR3 length equals 15 residues. CDR1 is LGHNA and CDR2 is YSLEER in the germline V gene. CDR3 nucleotide sequence: TGCGCCAGCAGCCAAGTGCAGGGAGGGAACTATGGCTACACCTTC. Amino acids: CASSQVQGGNYGYTF.

This clonotype occurred a few times. V usage is TRBV7-9 and J usage is TRBJ2-3; D unresolved. V was trimmed by 8 bases and J by 2 bases, leaving 17 bases between them. The CDR3 spans 15 residues. In germline, CDR1 is SEHNR, CDR2 FQNEAQ (reference sequence). The CDR3 protein is CASEKPPAHTDTQYF. The CDR3 nucleotides read TGTGCCAGCGAGAAGCCCCCGGCCCACACAGATACGCAGTATTTT.

This clonotype has a handful of counts. The chain combines TRBV7-2 with TRBJ2-1; the D is unclear. V was shortened by 5 bases and J by 9 bases, with 14 bases between the two germline ends. The CDR3 consists of 13 residues. CDR1 and CDR2 (germline): SGHTA, FQGNSA. CDR3 amino acids: CASSLPSLTEQFF. In nucleotides, the CDR3 is TGTGCCAGCAGCCTTCCGTCTCTCACTGAGCAGTTCTTC.

This clonotype was recorded a few times. The chain joins TRBV2 to TRBJ2-1, with 7 bases aligning to TRBD2. The germline CDR1 and CDR2 sequences are SNHLY and FYNNEI. V shed 10 bases and J 0 bases; nucleotides not matched to a gene: 9. The CDR3 has 15 amino acids. CDR3 protein: CAIPIRGSSYNEQFF. CDR3 coding DNA: TGTGCCATCCCTATCCGCGGGAGCTCCTACAATGAGCAGTTCTTC.

The table lists this clonotype with a few counts. The chain links TRBV30 to TRBJ2-3; the match to TRBD1 covers 10 bases. Germline loops: CDR1 GTSNPN, CDR2 SVGIG (reference sequence). The CDR3 length is 14 residues. The V and J ends lost 2 bases and 3 bases, in that order; junction bases with no gene match: 2. As DNA, the CDR3 is TGTGCCTGGAGTCAGGGACAGGGGACAGATACGCAGTATTTT. This codes for CAWSQGQGTDTQYF.

This clonotype showed up just a few times. This chain links TRBV7-2 with TRBJ2-5; D is uncertain. Germline CDR1 is SGHTA and CDR2 is FQGNSA. This CDR3 is 14 amino acids long. V was cut by 3 bases and J by 0 bases, with 8 bases left in between. CDR3 nucleotides: TGTGCCAGCAGCTTCAGGAGAAACCAAGAGACCCAGTACTTC. The encoded protein is CASSFRRNQETQYF.

V and J are TRBV19 and TRBJ2-5; TRBD1 matches at 8 bases. This CDR3 contains 15 residues. Germline V CDR1 and CDR2: LNHDA, SQIVND (reference sequence). With 4 bases clipped from V and 4 bases from J, the junction kept 8 bases outside the gene matches. The CDR3 DNA follows: TGTGCCAGTAGTACCCCCAGGGGGCGGAGAGAGACCCAGTACTTC. This gives the protein CASSTPRGRRETQYF. The variable domain in full, with the rest retrieved from reference TRBV19 and TRBJ2-5, is DGGITQSPKYLFRKEGQNVTLSCEQNLNHDAMYWYRQDPGQGLRLIYYSQIVNDFQKGDIAEGYSVSREKKESFPLTVTSAQKNPTAFYLCASSTPRGRRETQYFGPGTRLLVL.

This clonotype has a handful of counts. The chain combines TRBV7-2 with TRBJ2-7; D may be TRBD2 (5 bases). Trimming cost V 6 bases and J 3 bases, with 15 bases left between them. CDR3 length: 14 amino acids. The V gene's germline CDR1 is SGHTA and CDR2 FQGNSA. CDR3 region: CASSSASGLYEQYF. The CDR3 nucleotides read TGTGCCAGCAGTTCCGCCAGCGGCCTCTACGAGCAGTACTTC.

This clonotype was seen ten or more times. The chain combines TRBV6-5 with TRBJ2-2, with unresolved D. This CDR3 spans 12 amino acids. Germline CDR1 MNHEY, CDR2 SVGAGI. V lost 10 bases and J lost 7, with 13 bases in between. As DNA, the CDR3 is TGTGCCACCGAGAGTGATGGCGGGGAGCTGTTTTTT. Its translation is CATESDGGELFF.